These 2 T cell receptor beta chains were all obtained from the same sample, sequenced in a study of blood T cell repertoires in COVID-19. The method was immunoSEQ multiplex PCR; TCRdb's version includes in-frame clones alone and lacks a portion of them. The sample yields hundreds of thousands of clones, 86% seen once. Sequencing input: PBMCs or T cells enriched from blood (not recorded which). These receptors were collected from a woman in her forties or fifties who had recovered from COVID-19.

J is TRBJ1-1 and V is TRBV11-3; 9 bases match TRBD1. Losses at the gene ends were 5 bases for V and 3 bases for J; bases not matched to a gene: 4. Germline-derived CDR1 and CDR2 are SGHNT and YENEEA. This CDR3 is 14 amino acids long. As DNA, the CDR3 is TGTGCCAGCAGCCTACAGGGGGCGGACACTGAAGCTTTCTTT. This sequence encodes CASSLQGADTEAFF.

The chain combines TRBV6-2 or TRBV6-3 with TRBJ2-7; TRBD2 might be the D (5 bases). Germline V CDR1 and CDR2: MNHEY, SVGEGT. CDR3 length: 14 residues. The V and J ends lost 2 bases and 5 bases respectively, with 13 bases between them. The CDR3 here is CASSYGDSVDEQYF. DNA for the CDR3: TGTGCCAGCAGTTACGGGGATAGCGTCGACGAGCAGTACTTC.